These T cell receptor beta chains were read from a single sample in a study of OX40 agonist ivuxolimab in advanced cancers. TCRdb keeps only in-frame clones here, not all; method: immunoSEQ multiplex PCR. Here the sample spans about 89,000 clones, roughly 88% being singletons. The input for sequencing was CD4+ or CD8+ T cells sorted from blood, taken in a trial of the OX40 agonist ivuxolimab. The receptors were gathered from an adult with an advanced solid tumor such as melanoma, head and neck, liver or kidney cancer. Each CDR3 is given with its conserved first and last residue. The D gene is left open where the match is weak. For some rows the clone size is stated as once, few or many, or as a class when expanded; others skip it.

v_gene: TRBV7-8
len: 14
d_gene: NA
j_gene: TRBJ1-1
abundance: once
CDR3aa: CASSLVSGNTEAFF
CDR3nt: TGTGCCAGCAGCTTAGTCTCGGGAAACACTGAAGCTTTCTTT

v_gene: TRBV11-2
len: 13
d_gene: NA
j_gene: TRBJ1-6
abundance: NA
CDR3aa: CASSPEVGSPLHF
CDR3nt: TGTGCCAGCAGCCCAGAGGTTGGATCACCCCTCCACTTT

v_gene: TRBV28
len: 14
d_gene: NA
j_gene: TRBJ1-4
abundance: once
CDR3aa: CASSWGVGLEKLFF
CDR3nt: TGTGCCAGCAGTTGGGGAGTGGGTCTTGAAAAACTGTTTTTT

v_gene: TRBV18
len: 16
d_gene: NA
j_gene: TRBJ2-6
abundance: NA
CDR3aa: CASSPRLDSGANVLTF
CDR3nt: TGTGCCAGCTCACCACGACTGGATTCTGGGGCCAACGTCCTGACTTTC

v_gene: TRBV5-1
len: 15
d_gene: TRBD2
j_gene: TRBJ2-1
abundance: once
CDR3aa: CASSLLAGAVNEQFF
CDR3nt: TGCGCCAGCAGCTTGTTAGCGGGGGCTGTCAATGAGCAGTTCTTC

v_gene: TRBV5-1
len: 14
d_gene: NA
j_gene: TRBJ1-5
abundance: NA
CDR3aa: CASSLGGGNQPQHF
CDR3nt: TGCGCCAGCAGCTTGGGGGGTGGCAATCAGCCCCAGCATTTT

v_gene: TRBV6-4
len: 14
d_gene: TRBD1
j_gene: TRBJ1-2
abundance: NA
CDR3aa: CASSETGGAGGYTF
CDR3nt: TGTGCCAGCAGTGAGACAGGGGGCGCGGGTGGCTACACCTTC

v_gene: TRBV5-1
len: 15
d_gene: NA
j_gene: TRBJ2-5
abundance: NA
CDR3aa: CASSLADSDGETQYF
CDR3nt: TGCGCCAGCAGCTTGGCGGACAGTGATGGGGAGACCCAGTACTTC

v_gene: TRBV19
len: 13
d_gene: NA
j_gene: TRBJ1-1
abundance: once
CDR3aa: CASSRATGTEAFF
CDR3nt: TGTGCCAGTAGTAGGGCCACCGGGACTGAAGCTTTCTTT

v_gene: TRBV6-5
len: 15
d_gene: NA
j_gene: TRBJ1-2
abundance: NA
CDR3aa: CASSYSGREGYGYTF
CDR3nt: TGTGCCAGCAGTTACTCGGGGAGGGAGGGCTATGGCTACACCTTC

v_gene: TRBV28
len: 16
d_gene: NA
j_gene: TRBJ2-5
abundance: once
CDR3aa: CASSSPLVYPQETQYF
CDR3nt: TGTGCCAGCAGTTCACCCCTAGTATACCCACAAGAGACCCAGTACTTC

v_gene: TRBV29-1
len: 14
d_gene: TRBD1
j_gene: TRBJ2-1
abundance: NA
CDR3aa: CSVDSGQGDNEQFF
CDR3nt: TGCAGCGTTGATTCGGGACAGGGGGACAATGAGCAGTTCTTC

v_gene: TRBV27
len: 15
d_gene: TRBD2
j_gene: TRBJ2-3
abundance: NA
CDR3aa: CASRLAGGSTDTQYF
CDR3nt: TGTGCCAGCCGTTTGGCGGGAGGGAGCACAGATACGCAGTATTTT

v_gene: TRBV5-1
len: 14
d_gene: NA
j_gene: TRBJ2-7
abundance: NA
CDR3aa: CASSLEAASNEQYF
CDR3nt: TGCGCCAGCAGCTTGGAGGCAGCCTCCAACGAGCAGTACTTC

v_gene: TRBV30
len: 14
d_gene: TRBD2
j_gene: TRBJ2-7
abundance: NA
CDR3aa: CAWSGRGGAYEQYF
CDR3nt: TGTGCCTGGAGCGGGCGGGGGGGAGCCTACGAGCAGTACTTC

v_gene: TRBV5-1
len: 16
d_gene: TRBD1
j_gene: TRBJ2-4
abundance: once
CDR3aa: CASSRTGTGGENIQYF
CDR3nt: TGCGCCAGCAGCCGAACCGGGACAGGGGGTGAAAACATTCAGTACTTC

v_gene: TRBV7-9
len: 15
d_gene: TRBD1
j_gene: TRBJ1-1
abundance: once
CDR3aa: CASSLGDRKNTEAFF
CDR3nt: TGTGCCAGCAGCTTAGGGGACAGAAAGAACACTGAAGCTTTCTTT

v_gene: TRBV6-5
len: 15
d_gene: TRBD1
j_gene: TRBJ1-2
abundance: NA
CDR3aa: CASSYRGGANYGYTF
CDR3nt: TGTGCCAGCAGTTACAGAGGGGGCGCTAACTATGGCTACACCTTC

v_gene: TRBV21-1
len: 15
d_gene: NA
j_gene: TRBJ2-1
abundance: few
CDR3aa: CASSKSLSVNNEQFF
CDR3nt: TGTGCCAGCAGCAAAAGCCTATCGGTGAACAATGAGCAGTTCTTC

v_gene: TRBV5-4
len: 15
d_gene: TRBD1
j_gene: TRBJ2-6
abundance: NA
CDR3aa: CASSSGGPGANVLTF
CDR3nt: TGTGCCAGCAGCTCAGGGGGACCTGGGGCCAACGTCCTGACTTTC

v_gene: TRBV5-1
len: 13
d_gene: NA
j_gene: TRBJ2-7
abundance: once
CDR3aa: CASSFDGSYEQYF
CDR3nt: TGCGCCAGCAGCTTTGACGGATCCTACGAGCAGTACTTC

v_gene: TRBV9
len: 14
d_gene: TRBD2
j_gene: TRBJ2-5
abundance: NA
CDR3aa: CASSPRTSEETQYF
CDR3nt: TGTGCCAGCAGCCCCCGGACTAGCGAAGAGACCCAGTACTTC

v_gene: TRBV18
len: 14
d_gene: NA
j_gene: TRBJ2-3
abundance: NA
CDR3aa: CASSQVAGTDTQYF
CDR3nt: TGTGCCAGCTCACAAGTAGCAGGCACAGATACGCAGTATTTT

v_gene: TRBV6-6
len: 16
d_gene: TRBD2
j_gene: TRBJ2-7
abundance: NA
CDR3aa: CASSPRGGGFSYEQYF
CDR3nt: TGTGCCAGCAGCCCCCGAGGCGGGGGGTTCTCCTACGAGCAGTACTTC

v_gene: TRBV7-7
len: 15
d_gene: TRBD2
j_gene: TRBJ2-5
abundance: NA
CDR3aa: CASRRTSGSQETQYF
CDR3nt: TGTGCCAGCAGGCGTACTAGCGGGAGCCAGGAGACCCAGTACTTC

v_gene: TRBV4-3
len: 13
d_gene: NA
j_gene: TRBJ2-5
abundance: NA
CDR3aa: CASSQDVRAIKYF
CDR3nt: TGCGCCAGCAGCCAAGATGTGAGGGCCATTAAGTACTTC

v_gene: TRBV20-1
len: 11
d_gene: NA
j_gene: TRBJ2-1
abundance: NA
CDR3aa: CSVPVYNEQFF
CDR3nt: TGCAGTGTGCCGGTCTACAATGAGCAGTTCTTC

v_gene: TRBV5-1
len: 14
d_gene: TRBD1
j_gene: TRBJ1-1
abundance: NA
CDR3aa: CASSVGTGSTEAFF
CDR3nt: TGCGCCAGCAGCGTCGGGACAGGGAGCACTGAAGCTTTCTTT

v_gene: TRBV9
len: 14
d_gene: NA
j_gene: TRBJ2-2
abundance: NA
CDR3aa: CASSVGQHTGELFF
CDR3nt: TGTGCCAGCAGCGTCGGGCAGCACACCGGGGAGCTGTTTTTT

v_gene: TRBV7-2
len: 15
d_gene: NA
j_gene: TRBJ2-5
abundance: NA
CDR3aa: CASSLAVGVLETQYF
CDR3nt: TGTGCCAGCAGCTTAGCTGTGGGGGTCCTAGAGACCCAGTACTTC

v_gene: TRBV7-2
len: 15
d_gene: TRBD1
j_gene: TRBJ2-7
abundance: NA
CDR3aa: CASSSQGQGELEQYF
CDR3nt: TGTGCCAGCAGCTCGCAGGGACAGGGTGAGCTCGAGCAGTACTTC

v_gene: TRBV19
len: 13
d_gene: NA
j_gene: TRBJ1-5
abundance: NA
CDR3aa: CASSWTGNQPQHF
CDR3nt: TGTGCCAGTAGTTGGACGGGAAATCAGCCCCAGCATTTT

v_gene: TRBV28
len: 14
d_gene: TRBD1
j_gene: TRBJ1-4
abundance: NA
CDR3aa: CASSFRQGGEKLFF
CDR3nt: TGTGCCAGCAGTTTTCGACAGGGGGGTGAAAAACTGTTTTTT

v_gene: TRBV9
len: 14
d_gene: TRBD2
j_gene: TRBJ2-3
abundance: NA
CDR3aa: CASSVEREEDTQYF
CDR3nt: TGTGCCAGCAGCGTAGAACGGGAGGAGGATACGCAATATTTT

v_gene: TRBV28
len: 17
d_gene: NA
j_gene: TRBJ1-3
abundance: NA
CDR3aa: CASSLESVRLRGNTIYF
CDR3nt: TGTGCCAGCAGTTTAGAGAGCGTAAGACTAAGGGGAAACACCATATATTTT

v_gene: TRBV27
len: 15
d_gene: NA
j_gene: TRBJ2-1
abundance: NA
CDR3aa: CASLPEASSYNEQFF
CDR3nt: TGTGCCAGCCTTCCAGAGGCAAGCTCCTACAATGAGCAGTTCTTC

v_gene: TRBV10-3
len: 15
d_gene: NA
j_gene: TRBJ1-1
abundance: NA
CDR3aa: CAISERGRMNTEAFF
CDR3nt: TGTGCCATCAGTGAGAGGGGGAGAATGAACACTGAAGCTTTCTTT

v_gene: TRBV19
len: 14
d_gene: TRBD1
j_gene: TRBJ2-4
abundance: NA
CDR3aa: CASSIQGAGNIQYF
CDR3nt: TGTGCCAGTAGTATCCAGGGGGCTGGAAACATTCAGTACTTC

v_gene: TRBV27
len: 13
d_gene: NA
j_gene: TRBJ1-2
abundance: NA
CDR3aa: CASRTGTGRDYTF
CDR3nt: TGTGCCAGCAGAACCGGGACCGGAAGAGACTACACCTTC

v_gene: TRBV15
len: 15
d_gene: NA
j_gene: TRBJ1-2
abundance: few
CDR3aa: CATSRTDRANYGYTF
CDR3nt: TGTGCCACCAGCAGGACCGACAGAGCCAACTATGGCTACACCTTC

v_gene: TRBV5-4
len: 16
d_gene: NA
j_gene: TRBJ2-2
abundance: NA
CDR3aa: CASSLGQAVNTGELFF
CDR3nt: TGTGCCAGCAGCTTGGGTCAAGCGGTGAACACCGGGGAGCTGTTTTTT

v_gene: TRBV29-1
len: 12
d_gene: TRBD2
j_gene: TRBJ2-5
abundance: NA
CDR3aa: CSANPGGETQYF
CDR3nt: TGCAGCGCCAACCCGGGGGGAGAGACCCAGTACTTC

v_gene: TRBV27
len: 15
d_gene: TRBD1
j_gene: TRBJ1-2
abundance: NA
CDR3aa: CASSLSWTGVPGYTF
CDR3nt: TGTGCCAGCAGTTTATCTTGGACAGGGGTTCCTGGCTACACCTTC

v_gene: TRBV6-5
len: 13
d_gene: NA
j_gene: TRBJ1-5
abundance: NA
CDR3aa: CASRPTVNQPQHF
CDR3nt: TGTGCCAGCAGGCCGACAGTAAATCAGCCCCAGCATTTT

v_gene: TRBV14
len: 14
d_gene: TRBD2
j_gene: TRBJ2-1
abundance: NA
CDR3aa: CASSQGSVSGEQFF
CDR3nt: TGTGCCAGCAGCCAAGGTTCTGTTAGCGGGGAGCAGTTCTTC

v_gene: TRBV18
len: 15
d_gene: NA
j_gene: TRBJ2-6
abundance: NA
CDR3aa: CASSLPNSGANVLTF
CDR3nt: TGTGCCAGCTCACTCCCGAACTCTGGGGCCAACGTCCTGACTTTC

v_gene: TRBV27
len: 15
d_gene: TRBD2
j_gene: TRBJ2-3
abundance: NA
CDR3aa: CASSSGLAGADTQYF
CDR3nt: TGTGCCAGCAGTTCGGGACTAGCGGGAGCAGATACGCAGTATTTT

v_gene: TRBV5-4
len: 15
d_gene: NA
j_gene: TRBJ2-2
abundance: NA
CDR3aa: CASSPGQKGPGELFF
CDR3nt: TGTGCCAGCTCTCCCGGACAGAAGGGACCAGGGGAGCTGTTTTTT

v_gene: TRBV9
len: 15
d_gene: TRBD1
j_gene: TRBJ1-3
abundance: NA
CDR3aa: CASSSQTGVGNTIYF
CDR3nt: TGTGCCAGCAGCTCCCAGACAGGGGTTGGAAACACCATATATTTT

v_gene: TRBV30
len: 13
d_gene: NA
j_gene: TRBJ1-6
abundance: NA
CDR3aa: CAWRQLKNSPLHF
CDR3nt: TGTGCCTGGAGACAGCTGAAGAATTCACCCCTCCACTTT

v_gene: TRBV5-1
len: 16
d_gene: NA
j_gene: TRBJ2-2
abundance: NA
CDR3aa: CASSGPVPGGTGELFF
CDR3nt: TGCGCCAGCAGCGGCCCGGTCCCCGGCGGCACCGGGGAGCTGTTTTTT

v_gene: TRBV29-1
len: 16
d_gene: TRBD1
j_gene: TRBJ1-1
abundance: NA
CDR3aa: CSVGIGGTASVTEAFF
CDR3nt: TGCAGCGTTGGAATCGGTGGGACAGCCTCTGTAACTGAAGCTTTCTTT

v_gene: TRBV4-3
len: 15
d_gene: NA
j_gene: TRBJ2-3
abundance: NA
CDR3aa: CASSQDSTLTDTQYF
CDR3nt: TGCGCCAGCAGCCAAGATTCCACCCTCACAGATACGCAGTATTTT

v_gene: TRBV10-3
len: 15
d_gene: NA
j_gene: TRBJ1-4
abundance: NA
CDR3aa: CAISPNRDPNEKLFF
CDR3nt: TGTGCCATCAGTCCTAACAGAGACCCGAATGAAAAACTGTTTTTT